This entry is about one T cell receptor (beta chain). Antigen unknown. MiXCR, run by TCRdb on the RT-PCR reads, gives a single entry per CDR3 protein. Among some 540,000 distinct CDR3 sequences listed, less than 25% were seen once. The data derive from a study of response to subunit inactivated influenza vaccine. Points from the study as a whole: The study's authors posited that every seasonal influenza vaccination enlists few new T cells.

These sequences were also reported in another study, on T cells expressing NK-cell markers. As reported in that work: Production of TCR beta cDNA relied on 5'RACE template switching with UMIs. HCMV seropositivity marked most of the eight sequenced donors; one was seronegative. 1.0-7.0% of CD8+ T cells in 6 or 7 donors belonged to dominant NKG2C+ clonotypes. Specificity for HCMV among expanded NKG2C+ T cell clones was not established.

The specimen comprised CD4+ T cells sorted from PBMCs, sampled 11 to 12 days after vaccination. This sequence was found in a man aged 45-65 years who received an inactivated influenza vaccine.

The chain's CDR3 is CAISVQGSRYEQYF. CDR3 in DNA: TGTGCCATCAGTGTTCAGGGATCACGCTACGAGCAGTACTTC. The chain combines TRBV10-3 with TRBJ2-7; weak D call: TRBD1 (5 bases). The V and J ends lost 4 bases and 3 bases respectively, with 13 bases between them. Germline V gene lookup returns CDR1 ENHRY and CDR2 SYGVKD. CDR3 length equals 14 residues.